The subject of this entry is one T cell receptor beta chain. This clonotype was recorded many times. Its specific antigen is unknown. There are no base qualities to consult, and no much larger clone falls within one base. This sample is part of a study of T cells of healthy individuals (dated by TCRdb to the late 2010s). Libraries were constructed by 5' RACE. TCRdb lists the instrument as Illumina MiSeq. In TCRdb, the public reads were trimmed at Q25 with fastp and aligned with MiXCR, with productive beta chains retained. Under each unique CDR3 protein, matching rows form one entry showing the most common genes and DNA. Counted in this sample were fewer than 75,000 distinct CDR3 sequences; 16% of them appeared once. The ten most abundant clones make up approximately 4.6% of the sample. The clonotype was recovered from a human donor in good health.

The CDR3 reads CSARDSGEWQPQHF. DNA sequence: TGCAGTGCTAGAGATTCGGGAGAATGGCAGCCCCAGCATTTT. The chain is encoded by TRBV20-1 joined to TRBJ1-5, with the D gene uncertain. V is pared back by 0 bases and J by 7 bases, with 13 bases lying between the germline termini. CDR3 length: 14 amino acids, cysteine to phenylalanine. This entry keeps only the CDR3 DNA: 42 bases, framed from base 1. Sequences DFQATT (CDR1) and SNEGSKA (CDR2) are obtained from the germline V gene (reference sequence).